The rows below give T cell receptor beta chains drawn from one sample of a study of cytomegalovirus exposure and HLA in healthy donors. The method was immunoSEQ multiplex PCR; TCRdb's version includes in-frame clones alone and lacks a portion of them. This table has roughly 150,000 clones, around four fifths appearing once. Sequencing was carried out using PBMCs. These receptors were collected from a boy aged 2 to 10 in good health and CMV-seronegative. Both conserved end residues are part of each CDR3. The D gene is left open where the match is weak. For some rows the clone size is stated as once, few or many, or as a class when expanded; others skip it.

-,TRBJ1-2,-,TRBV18,TGTGCCAGCTCACCACCCGACAGCTATGGCTACACCTTC,CASSPPDSYGYTF
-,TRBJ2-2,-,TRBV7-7,TGTGCTAGCAGTTTGGACAGCTCGAACACCGGGGAGCTGTTTTTT,CASSLDSSNTGELFF
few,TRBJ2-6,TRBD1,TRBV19,TGTGCCAGTAGTGGGGACAGGGTGAACGGGGCCAACGTCCTGACTTTC,CASSGDRVNGANVLTF
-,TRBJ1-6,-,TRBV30,TGTGCCTGGAGCCCCCCTATACGGACAGAAGGAAGTTCACCCCTCCACTTT,CAWSPPIRTEGSSPLHF
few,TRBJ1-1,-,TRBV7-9,TGTGCCAGCAGCTTCGGGAACACTGAAGCTTTCTTT,CASSFGNTEAFF
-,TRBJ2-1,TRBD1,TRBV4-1,TGCGCCAGCAGCCAAGATTTGGGAAGTAGGGGGCGCGGGTCATACAATGAGCAGTTCTTC,CASSQDLGSRGRGSYNEQFF
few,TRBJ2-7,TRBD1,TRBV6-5,TGTGCCAGCAGTTACTCGCCAGGGGGCTCCTACGAGCAGTACTTC,CASSYSPGGSYEQYF
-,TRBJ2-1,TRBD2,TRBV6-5,TGTGCCAGCAAACCGGGACTAGCCCTAAATGAGCAGTTCTTC,CASKPGLALNEQFF
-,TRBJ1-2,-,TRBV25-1,TGTGCCAGCAGTGAATATACGAGCGGGAGTAACTATGGCTACACCTTC,CASSEYTSGSNYGYTF
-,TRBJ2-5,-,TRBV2,TGTGCCAGCACCTTGGGGGGGGCCTCGAGAGGAAAAGAGACCCAGTACTTC,CASTLGGASRGKETQYF
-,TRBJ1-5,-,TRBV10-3,TGTGCCATCAATGAGTCGAGGAATCAGCCCCAGCATTTT,CAINESRNQPQHF
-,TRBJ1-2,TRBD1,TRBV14,TGTGCCAGCAGCCCTTACTATTTTGGACAGGGCGATGGCTACACCTTC,CASSPYYFGQGDGYTF
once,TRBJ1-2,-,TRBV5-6,TGTGCCAGCAGCCGATCCGGCGGGGGACGTGGCTATGGCTACACCTTC,CASSRSGGGRGYGYTF
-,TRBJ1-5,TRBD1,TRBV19,TGTGCCAGTACTCTCCGGGACAGGGTAGAGCAGCCCCAGCATTTT,CASTLRDRVEQPQHF
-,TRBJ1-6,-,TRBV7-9,TGTGCCAGCAGCTCCCGGCGGCGGGGATGGTATTCACCCCTCCACTTT,CASSSRRRGWYSPLHF
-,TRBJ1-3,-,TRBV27,TGTGCCAGCAGTAATATACCTCCCGGGACGGGGGGGTTGGGCGACACCATATATTTT,CASSNIPPGTGGLGDTIYF
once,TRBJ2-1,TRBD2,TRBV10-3,TGTGCCATCAGTCCCCCGGGACTAGCGGGGGACAATGAGCAGTTCTTC,CAISPPGLAGDNEQFF
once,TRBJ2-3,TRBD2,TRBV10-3,TGTGCCATCAGAGGTAGCGGGGGAGCAGATACGCAGTATTTT,CAIRGSGGADTQYF
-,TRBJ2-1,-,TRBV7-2,TGTGCCAGCAGCTTGGCCAACTACAATGAGCAGTTCTTC,CASSLANYNEQFF
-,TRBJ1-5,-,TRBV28,TGTGCCAGCATGTGGGGCAGAGGCAATCAGCCCCAGCATTTT,CASMWGRGNQPQHF
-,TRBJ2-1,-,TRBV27,TGTGCCAGCAGTTTATCGGCGGGGAGCTCCTACAATGAGCAGTTCTTC,CASSLSAGSSYNEQFF
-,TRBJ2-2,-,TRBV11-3,TGTGCCAGCAGCTTAGTATCCCCCGGGAACACCGGGGAGCTGTTTTTT,CASSLVSPGNTGELFF
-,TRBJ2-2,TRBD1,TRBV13,TGTGCCAGCAGCTTATCTTCTGGGACAGGGTCCGACACCGGGGAGCTGTTTTTT,CASSLSSGTGSDTGELFF
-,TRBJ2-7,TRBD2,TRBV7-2,TGTGCCAGCAGCGTGGGACTAGCATACGAGCAGTACTTC,CASSVGLAYEQYF
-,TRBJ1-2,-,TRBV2,TGTGCCAGCGTAAGCCTCACAGGGTTCTATGGCTACACCTTC,CASVSLTGFYGYTF
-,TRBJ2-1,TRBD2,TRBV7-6,TGTGCCAGCAGCTTAGAGGGACTAGCGGTATACAATGAGCAGTTCTTC,CASSLEGLAVYNEQFF
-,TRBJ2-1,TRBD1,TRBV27,TGTGCCAGCGCCCGACGCAAGGACAGGGCCCAGGAGCAGTTCTTC,CASARRKDRAQEQFF
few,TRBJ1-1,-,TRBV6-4,TGTGCCAGCAGTGTGGCAGGAGGTAGCACTGAAGCTTTCTTT,CASSVAGGSTEAFF
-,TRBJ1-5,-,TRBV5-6,TGTGCCAGCAGCATTAGGGGGGGCACTAGGAGCAATCAGCCCCAGCATTTT,CASSIRGGTRSNQPQHF
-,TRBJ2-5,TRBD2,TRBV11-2,TGTGCCAGCAGCTTCGGCTCTAGCGGAAAAGAGACCCAGTACTTC,CASSFGSSGKETQYF
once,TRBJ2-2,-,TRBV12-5,TGTGCTAGTGGTTTGTACAGGGCGAGTGACGGGGAGCTGTTTTTT,CASGLYRASDGELFF
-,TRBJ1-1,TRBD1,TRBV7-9,TGTTCCAGCAGCCTCTACCGGGACAGGAACACTGAAGCTTTCTTT,CSSSLYRDRNTEAFF
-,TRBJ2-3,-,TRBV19,TGTGCCAGTAGTACAGTAAGCACAGATACGCAGTATTTT,CASSTVSTDTQYF
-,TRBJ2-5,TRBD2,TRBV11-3,TGTGCCAGCAGCTTAGTATATGGTAGCGGGAGAAGGGAGACCCAGTACTTC,CASSLVYGSGRRETQYF
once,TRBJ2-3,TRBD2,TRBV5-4,TGTGCCAGCAGCTCCCCCGGGACTAGCGCCACAGATACGCAGTATTTT,CASSSPGTSATDTQYF
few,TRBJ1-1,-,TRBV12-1,TGTGCCAGCAGCTTGCGGGACAGGGGAATGAACACTGAAGCTTTCTTT,CASSLRDRGMNTEAFF
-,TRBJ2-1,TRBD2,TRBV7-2,TGTGCCAGCAGTCAACCCGGGGAGGGCCGGGGGAATGAGCAGTTCTTC,CASSQPGEGRGNEQFF
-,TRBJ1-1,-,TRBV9,TGTGCCAGCAGCGTAGGCGCAGGTATTGTGGACACTGAAGCTTTCTTT,CASSVGAGIVDTEAFF
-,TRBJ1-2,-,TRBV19,TGTGCCAGTAGAAACAGGACAGCTTCCTATGGCTACACCTTC,CASRNRTASYGYTF
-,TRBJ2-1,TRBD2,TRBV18,TGTGCCAGCTCACCGATAGCGGGGGGGCCACAGTTCTTC,CASSPIAGGPQFF
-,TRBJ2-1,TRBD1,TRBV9,TGTGCCAGCAGCGTAGGGACAGGGCCCAATGAGCAGTTCTTC,CASSVGTGPNEQFF
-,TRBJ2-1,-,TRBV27,TGTGCCAGCAGTTACCTACCCAACTACGGCAATGAGCAGTTCTTC,CASSYLPNYGNEQFF
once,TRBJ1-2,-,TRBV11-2,TGTGCCAGCAGATTAAAAACGGCGACATTCCCGTTTTATGGCTACACCTTC,CASRLKTATFPFYGYTF
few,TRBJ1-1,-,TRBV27,TGTGCCAGCAGCTCCTATGATATGAACACTGAAGCTTTCTTT,CASSSYDMNTEAFF
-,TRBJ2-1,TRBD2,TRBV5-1,TGCGCCAGCAGCTTGGAAGGACTAGCGGGCAATGAGCAGTTCTTC,CASSLEGLAGNEQFF
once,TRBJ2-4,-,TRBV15,TGTGCCACCAGCTTGGACAGAGCCAAAAACATTCAGTACTTC,CATSLDRAKNIQYF
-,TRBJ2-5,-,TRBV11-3,TGTGCCAGCAGCCACGGCCTAGACAGCCAAGAGACCCAGTACTTC,CASSHGLDSQETQYF
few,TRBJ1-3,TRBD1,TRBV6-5,TGTGCCAGCAGTTACGGGGACAGGGACTCTGGAAACACCATATATTTT,CASSYGDRDSGNTIYF
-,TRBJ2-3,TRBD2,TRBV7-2,TGTGCCAGCAGCTTAGTAGCGGGCCCAGATACGCAGTATTTT,CASSLVAGPDTQYF